The 12 T cell receptor beta chains listed next were all sequenced from one sample in a study of cytomegalovirus exposure and HLA in healthy donors. In the PCR, 60 Vbeta and 13 Jbeta primers were used. TCRdb keeps only in-frame clones here, not all; method: immunoSEQ multiplex PCR. The sample has about 84,000 clones; less than 80% are singletons. Input material: PBMCs. These receptors were collected from a woman between 40 and 50 years old in good health and CMV-seropositive.

This clone has only a few counts. The rearrangement uses TRBV7-9 and TRBJ2-2, with unresolved D. V was cut by 4 bases and J by 1 base, with 7 bases left in between. The length of the CDR3 is 14 residues. Looked up from germline, CDR1 is SEHNR and CDR2 is FQNEAQ (reference sequence). CDR3 loop: CASSSLRNTGELFF. As DNA, the CDR3 is TGTGCCAGCAGCTCCCTTAGGAACACCGGGGAGCTGTTTTTT.

The chain has TRBV5-1 and TRBJ2-5, with D maybe TRBD1 (6 bases). The CDR3 extends over 15 amino acids. Per the germline V gene, CDR1 is SGHRS and CDR2 is YFSETQ. Trimming stripped 4 bases from V and 0 bases from J, with 13 bases between. In DNA, the CDR3 is TGCGCCAGCAGCGGCCTAACAGGGCACCAAGAGACCCAGTACTTC. Protein: CASSGLTGHQETQYF.

The V gene is TRBV15, the J gene TRBJ2-5, with 13 bases fitting TRBD2. V lost 3 bases and J lost 0; bases outside the gene matches: 7. The V gene's germline CDR1 is LNHNV and CDR2 YYDKDF (reference sequence). The CDR3 totals 18 residues. CDR3 nucleotides: TGTGCCACCAGCAGCGGACTAGCGGGAGTGGGGTACCAAGAGACCCAGTACTTC. It codes for CATSSGLAGVGYQETQYF.

The V call is TRBV30, the J call TRBJ2-5; 10 bases are shared with TRBD2. This CDR3 has 16 residues. V was pared by 4 bases and J by 5 bases, with 13 bases of the junction left unmatched. CDR1 is GTSNPN and CDR2 is SVGIG in the germline V gene (reference sequence). The CDR3, as DNA: TGTGCCTGGATCAAACTGGGGCTAGCGGGAGTGGAGACCCAGTACTTC. Protein: CAWIKLGLAGVETQYF. Based on the CDR3 plus reference TRBV30 and TRBJ2-5, the full variable domain is SQTIHQWPATLVQPVGSPLSLECTVEGTSNPNLYWYRQAAGRGLQLLFYSVGIGQISSEVPQNLSASRPQDRQFILSSKKLLLSDSGFYLCAWIKLGLAGVETQYFGPGTRLLVL.

V is TRBV18 and J is TRBJ1-2; no definite D call. The CDR3 runs to 15 residues. V lost 1 base, J lost 0 bases, and 9 bases lay in between. Looked up from germline, CDR1 is KGHSH and CDR2 is LQKENI. As DNA, the CDR3 is TGTGCCAGCTCACCACGGGCCGACACTAACTATGGCTACACCTTC. It specifies CASSPRADTNYGYTF.

This clone was detected a few times. The chain has TRBV7-2 and TRBJ2-7, with 15 bases matching TRBD2. Germline CDR1 reads SGHTA; CDR2 reads FQGNSA. This CDR3 has 14 amino acids. The J segment lost 7 bases and the V segment lost 3 bases, leaving 1 base of the junction unmatched. CDR3 sequence (DNA): TGTGCCAGCAGCTTGGGACTAGCGGGAGGTGAGCAGTACTTC. This encodes CASSLGLAGGEQYF.

The chain recombines TRBV9 with TRBJ2-7; possible D gene TRBD1, 6 bases. In germline, CDR1 is SGDLS, CDR2 YYNGEE. This CDR3 has 15 amino acids. V lost 4 bases and J lost 0, with 14 bases in between. The CDR3 reads CASSPRGTSSYEQYF. The CDR3 DNA sequence: TGTGCCAGCAGCCCCCGAGGGACATCCTCCTACGAGCAGTACTTC.

This rearrangement joins TRBV10-3 to TRBJ2-7; D might be TRBD1 (5 bases). CDR3 length equals 13 residues. Germline CDR1 reads ENHRY; CDR2 reads SYGVKD. V was trimmed by 4 bases and J by 3 bases, leaving 10 bases between them. CDR3 coding DNA: TGTGCCATCAGTGGGCAGGGCAGCTACGAGCAGTACTTC. It translates to CAISGQGSYEQYF.

The J gene is TRBJ2-3, the V gene TRBV7-2, with TRBD1 identical over 8 bases. There are 14 residues in the CDR3. The germline V gene has CDR1 SGHTA and CDR2 FQGNSA. The junction had 3 bases not matched to a gene; V was cut back by 5 bases and J by 2 bases. The CDR3 region has the DNA TGTGCCAGCAGCCAGGGGGCGAACACAGATACGCAGTATTTT. This sequence encodes CASSQGANTDTQYF.

V usage is TRBV5-8 and J usage is TRBJ1-5; 8 bases are shared with TRBD1. Trimming at V came to 4 bases and at J to 0 bases, leaving 6 bases not matched to a gene. Germline V gene data show CDR1 as SGHTS and CDR2 as YDEGEE. This CDR3 comprises 16 residues. The CDR3 loop is CASSNGQGHSNQPQHF. CDR3 sequence (DNA): TGTGCCAGCAGCAACGGACAGGGCCATAGCAATCAGCCCCAGCATTTT.

Written as DNA, the CDR3 is TGTGCCAGCAGCTTACGACAGGGGGCAAAGGAGCAGTTCTTC. This sequence encodes CASSLRQGAKEQFF. The V and J genes are TRBV7-9 and TRBJ2-1; 10 positions match TRBD1. In germline, CDR1 is SEHNR, CDR2 FQNEAQ (reference sequence). The CDR3 loop spans 14 amino acids. After removal of 2 bases from V and 10 bases from J, the junction contained 5 bases not matched to a gene.

This chain joins TRBV6-5 and TRBJ1-1; possible D gene TRBD1, 6 bases. The V and J ends lost 0 bases and 4 bases respectively, with 12 bases between them. The CDR3 extends over 15 amino acids. Germline CDR1 reads MNHEY; CDR2 reads SVGAGI. In nucleotides, the CDR3 is TGTGCCAGCAGTTACTCACGGAGAGGGGGCACTGAAGCTTTCTTT. Its translation: CASSYSRRGGTEAFF.